This TCR beta chain emerged from a study of blood T cell repertoires in COVID-19. About the research overall: The study drew acute and convalescent COVID-19 samples from the United States, Italy and Spain. T cells, B-cell-depleted T cells, or PBMCs provided the cDNA or gDNA that served as material.

Source study methods: The authors estimated nucleated cell counts from reference gene primer amplification. The assay was immunoSEQ multiplex PCR, and TCRdb's table has in-frame clones only and misses some. Clone size and V and J calls were adopted from that table, with D and trimming inferred from the DNA. The top ten hold approximately 14% of the sample, which has over 35,000 clones, roughly nine tenths seen once. Germline V lookup: CDR1 SGHVS, CDR2 FQNEAQ. V trimming: 5 bases; J trimming: 3 bases; junction bases outside the gene matches: 7. The CDR3 is 15 amino acids. The TCR sequence derives from a woman in her 30s in a cohort sampled during active COVID-19. This chain connects TRBV7-8 to TRBJ1-5, with 7 positions matching TRBD1. Sequencing was performed on peripheral blood. CDR3 in DNA: TGTGCCAGCAGCCGAGACAGGGCATACAATCAGCCCCAGCATTTT. Translating gives CASSRDRAYNQPQHF. Looking up the rest from reference TRBV7-8 and TRBJ1-5 gives the full variable domain: GAGVSQSPRYKVAKRGQDVALRCDPISGHVSLFWYQQALGQGPEFLTYFQNEAQLDKSGLPSDRFFAERPEGSVSTLKIQRTQQEDSAVYLCASSRDRAYNQPQHFGDGTRLSIL.